Below are 25 T cell receptor beta chains sequenced from a single sample in a study of T cell changes during pregnancy in multiple sclerosis (dated by TCRdb to between 2018 and 2021). Library preparation used the immunoSEQ multiplex PCR assay. TCRdb carries this immuneACCESS record with in-frame sequences only. Its versions omit some clonotypes, under half of them owing to an unresolved V gene in the studies checked, with the rest unexplained. The sample contains 60,000 or so clones, around 93% of them found a single time. The top ten clones comprise roughly 0.35% of the sample. The source was CD4+ T cells from peripheral blood mononuclear cells, collected before pregnancy. The receptors come from a female donor with multiple sclerosis, enrolled in a pregnancy study.

This clone was found once. This chain uses TRBV13 with TRBJ1-2; 8 bases agree with TRBD1. The V gene's germline CDR1 is PRHDT and CDR2 FYEKMQ (reference sequence). V was clipped by 2 bases and J by 4 bases; unmatched bases: 6. This CDR3 has 15 amino acids. Here the CDR3 reads CASSLTAGGVYGYTF. CDR3 DNA sequence: TGTGCCAGCAGCTTAACAGCAGGGGGCGTCTATGGCTACACCTTC.

This rearrangement joins TRBV5-4 to TRBJ2-3; D may be TRBD2 (6 bases). CDR1 and CDR2 (germline): SGHNT, YYREEE (reference sequence). The CDR3 covers 15 residues. Between the trimmed V and J ends, which lost 1 base and 1 base, there was a span of 10 bases. The CDR3 DNA follows: TGTGCCAGCAGCTTGTCCCCTAGCGGCACAGATACGCAGTATTTT. Translation: CASSLSPSGTDTQYF.

The gene calls are TRBV4-3 and TRBJ1-5; no clear D. With 0 bases removed from V and 6 bases from J, the gap between germline ends came to 6 bases. The germline V gene encodes CDR1 LGHNA and CDR2 YSLEER. The CDR3 runs to 13 residues. CDR3 nucleotides: TGCGCCAGCAGCCAAGATCCCTCTCAGCCCCAGCATTTT. Translation: CASSQDPSQPQHF.

This chain links TRBV6-7 with TRBJ2-5, with D tentatively TRBD2 (5 bases). TRBV6-7 is filed as an ORF, its function uncertain. The length of the CDR3 is 15 residues. Trimming stripped 2 bases from V and 0 bases from J, with 10 bases between. This CDR3 reads CASSYGGSYQETQYF. The CDR3 coding sequence is TGTGCCAGCAGTTACGGAGGCAGCTACCAAGAGACCCAGTACTTC.

The genes are TRBV11-3 and TRBJ2-2; TRBD2 aligns across 8 bases. This CDR3 spans 18 amino acids. V lost 4 bases to trimming and J lost 5 bases; unmatched junction nucleotides: 15. Germline V gene sequence: CDR1 SGHNT, CDR2 YENEEA. The CDR3 sequence is CASSSLTPREGLTGELFF. CDR3 DNA sequence: TGTGCCAGCAGCTCCCTCACCCCTCGGGAGGGCCTTACCGGGGAGCTGTTTTTT.

The chain employs TRBV5-4 and TRBJ2-7; 9 nucleotides match TRBD2. This CDR3 spans 12 amino acids. CDR1 and CDR2 (germline): SGHNT, YYREEE (reference sequence). The CDR3 bases are TGTGCGACGGCGCGGGAGGGTTACGAGCAGTACTTC. Its protein product is CATAREGYEQYF.

This chain links TRBV19 with TRBJ2-7; 11 bases align to TRBD2. This CDR3 has 14 residues. V shed 5 bases, J shed 5 bases, and the junction held 5 bases outside the gene matches. CDR1 is LNHDA, CDR2 SQIVND, per germline (reference sequence). The CDR3 here is CASSFLAGGNEQYF. The CDR3 DNA sequence: TGTGCCAGTAGTTTTCTAGCGGGAGGAAACGAGCAGTACTTC.

Concerning this clone itself: Other nucleotide sequences in the sample specify the same CDR3. This chain links TRBV6-5 with TRBJ2-7; possible D gene TRBD2, 5 bases. This CDR3 has 13 residues. CDR1 is MNHEY and CDR2 is SVGAGI in the germline V gene. The V gene lost 0 bases and the J gene lost 6 bases, with 9 bases spanning the gap. In nucleotides, the CDR3 is TGTGCCAGCAGTTACTCGACCGGAGGCGAGCAGTACTTC. This gives the protein CASSYSTGGEQYF.

The chain uses TRBV19 and TRBJ2-7, with 7 positions matching TRBD1. The CDR3 is 15 amino acids. Looked up from germline, CDR1 is LNHDA and CDR2 is SQIVND (reference sequence). The J segment lost 9 bases and the V segment lost 5 bases, leaving 16 bases of the junction unmatched. CDR3 residues: CASSQGTEIFSRQYF. The CDR3 DNA reads TGTGCCAGTAGTCAGGGGACAGAAATTTTCTCGCGGCAGTACTTC.

The chain employs TRBV9 and TRBJ1-1, with D maybe TRBD1 (6 bases). The CDR3 totals 13 residues. The V gene lost 1 base and the J gene lost 4 bases, with 8 bases spanning the gap. Germline assignment: CDR1 SGDLS and CDR2 YYNGEE. The CDR3 DNA reads TGTGCCAGCAGCGTAACAGGGACCACTGAAGCTTTCTTT. It yields the protein CASSVTGTTEAFF.

This rearrangement joins TRBV7-2 to TRBJ2-1; TRBD2 agrees at 14 bases. This CDR3 spans 18 amino acids. J gave up 4 bases and V 4 bases, and 9 bases lay outside the gene matches. Germline V gives CDR1 SGHTA, CDR2 FQGNSA. The CDR3 region has the DNA TGTGCCAGCAGCTCGGGACTAGCGGGAGTCAGTCGGTACAATGAGCAGTTCTTC. Residues: CASSSGLAGVSRYNEQFF.

The chain uses TRBV6-6 and TRBJ2-1, with D possibly being TRBD2 (5 bases). Germline V CDR1 and CDR2: MNHNY, SVGAGI (reference sequence). The V and J ends lost 7 bases and 5 bases respectively, with 9 bases between them. The CDR3 consists of 12 residues. DNA of the CDR3: TGTGCCAGCATGACTATCAACAATGAGCAGTTCTTC. Its protein is CASMTINNEQFF.

The chain links TRBV7-9 to TRBJ1-1; 8 bases agree with TRBD1. Germline lookup yields CDR1 SEHNR and CDR2 FQNEAQ (reference sequence). The V gene end was trimmed by 5 bases and the J gene end by 1 base; junction bases not matched to a gene: 9. The CDR3 covers 16 residues. Here the CDR3 reads CASSPGGARRNTEAFF. CDR3 DNA: TGTGCCAGCAGCCCAGGGGGCGCAAGGCGGAACACTGAAGCTTTCTTT.

The genes are TRBV28 and TRBJ2-3; 9 bases line up with TRBD2. The germline V gene encodes CDR1 MDHEN and CDR2 SYDVKM. The CDR3 spans 18 residues. V shed 4 bases, J shed 3 bases, and the junction held 14 bases outside the gene matches. The CDR3: CASSWVSGSGLRTDTQYF. The DNA for the CDR3 is TGTGCCAGCAGTTGGGTTAGCGGGAGTGGTTTGAGGACAGATACGCAGTATTTT.

This sequence joins TRBV14 and TRBJ2-3, with 7 bases matching TRBD2. The CDR3 is 16 residues long. The ends lost 3 bases at V and 4 bases at J; junction bases unmatched: 10. Per the germline V gene, CDR1 is SGHDN and CDR2 is FVKESK. CDR3 residues: CASSQRAGAGADTQYF. DNA of the CDR3: TGTGCCAGCAGCCAGAGGGCGGGAGCGGGCGCAGATACGCAGTATTTT.

V and J are TRBV5-1 and TRBJ1-4, with 9 bases aligning to TRBD1. The CDR3 runs to 15 residues. CDR1 and CDR2 from the germline V gene are SGHRS and YFSETQ. Trimming at V came to 4 bases and at J to 8 bases, leaving 9 bases not matched to a gene. The CDR3 is CASSRDRVKREKLFF. The CDR3 coding sequence is TGCGCCAGCAGCCGGGACAGGGTTAAGAGGGAAAAACTGTTTTTT.

This sequence joins TRBV18 and TRBJ2-7; 8 bases line up with TRBD2. Trimming took 4 bases from V and 7 from J; bases not matched to a gene: 6. Germline V CDR1 and CDR2: KGHSH, LQKENI. This CDR3 is 13 amino acids long. The CDR3 loop reads CASSQGAGVEQYF. In DNA form, the CDR3 reads TGTGCCAGCTCACAAGGAGCGGGAGTTGAGCAGTACTTC. Complete variable domain (other parts from reference TRBV18 and TRBJ2-7): NAGVMQNPRHLVRRRGQEARLRCSPMKGHSHVYWYRQLPEEGLKFMVYLQKENIIDESGMPKERFSAEFPKEGPSILRIQQVVRGDSAAYFCASSQGAGVEQYFGPGTRLTVT.

The rearrangement uses TRBV19 and TRBJ2-1; TRBD2 aligns across 9 bases. The germline gives CDR1 LNHDA, CDR2 SQIVND (reference sequence). The CDR3 length is 15 residues. J lost 3 bases, V lost 4 bases, and 4 bases had no gene match. DNA of the CDR3: TGTGCCAGTAGTAACAGCGGGAGGAACTACAATGAGCAGTTCTTC. It yields the protein CASSNSGRNYNEQFF. Together with reference TRBV19 and TRBJ2-1, the CDR3 gives the full variable domain: DGGITQSPKYLFRKEGQNVTLSCEQNLNHDAMYWYRQDPGQGLRLIYYSQIVNDFQKGDIAEGYSVSREKKESFPLTVTSAQKNPTAFYLCASSNSGRNYNEQFFGPGTRLTVL.

V usage is TRBV6-5 and J usage is TRBJ1-1; TRBD1 might be the D (5 bases). V was trimmed by 6 bases and J by 4 bases, leaving 12 bases between them. CDR1 and CDR2 from the germline V gene are MNHEY and SVGAGI. CDR3 length equals 13 residues. The CDR3 nucleotides read TGTGCCAGCAGACCTATTCAGGGCACTGAAGCTTTCTTT. It translates to CASRPIQGTEAFF.

The chain has TRBV7-9 and TRBJ1-1, with 7 bases that match TRBD1. In germline, CDR1 is SEHNR, CDR2 FQNEAQ (reference sequence). J was trimmed by 6 bases and V by 1 base; bases with no gene match: 2. The CDR3 runs 13 residues. The CDR3 nucleotides read TGTGCCAGCAGCTTAGTTCAGGGGGCTGAAGCTTTCTTT. Amino acids: CASSLVQGAEAFF.

This chain links TRBV19 with TRBJ2-5; D not certain. The end of the DNA aligns better with TRBJ2-7, so the J call may be wrong. The CDR3 runs to 15 residues. Germline values: CDR1 LNHDA, CDR2 SQIVND (reference sequence). The CDR3 DNA sequence: TGTGCCAGTAGTAGATCGACTCCCTCTCCCTACGAGCAGTACTTC. It yields the protein CASSRSTPSPYEQYF.

With regard to this clone: The same CDR3 can be traced to other DNA sequences in this sample. V and J are TRBV18 and TRBJ2-3; 9 bases line up with TRBD1. CDR3 length equals 14 residues. Germline-derived CDR1 and CDR2 are KGHSH and LQKENI. V lost 5 bases to trimming and J lost 2 bases; unmatched junction nucleotides: 2. The CDR3 DNA follows: TGTGCCAGCTCAAGGACAGGGGACACAGATACGCAGTATTTT. Residues: CASSRTGDTDTQYF.

The chain joins TRBV9 to TRBJ2-3; D might be TRBD2 (5 bases). Germline assignment: CDR1 SGDLS and CDR2 YYNGEE. The CDR3 consists of 15 residues. V gave up 0 bases and J gave up 5 bases, with 13 bases separating them. DNA of the CDR3: TGTGCCAGCAGCGTAGAGGACGGGATGGGAGATACGCAGTATTTT. This codes for CASSVEDGMGDTQYF.

The table lists this clone with a count of one. V is TRBV2 and J is TRBJ2-1; TRBD2 agrees at 11 bases. CDR1 is SNHLY and CDR2 is FYNNEI in the germline V gene. There are 15 residues in the CDR3. V lost 4 bases, J lost 4 bases, and 3 bases stayed unmatched. CDR3 nucleotide sequence: TGTGCCAGCAGTGTCGGGACTAGCGGTTACAATGAGCAGTTCTTC. Its translation is CASSVGTSGYNEQFF.

The chain couples TRBV19 to TRBJ2-6, with D perhaps matching TRBD1 (5 bases). V was trimmed by 6 bases and J by 2 bases, leaving 11 bases between them. CDR3 length: 15 residues. The germline V gene has CDR1 LNHDA and CDR2 SQIVND (reference sequence). The CDR3 DNA is TGTGCCAGTAGGGAGACAGTAGCTGGGGCCAACGTCCTGACTTTC. Protein: CASRETVAGANVLTF.